Listed below are T cell receptor beta chains from one sample, sequenced in a study of CD8+ T cells in alopecia areata. The table came from immunoSEQ multiplex PCR; TCRdb's copy has only in-frame clones and leaves some out. The data show over 150,000 clones, roughly three fifths seen once. The sequenced material came from CD8+ T cells sorted from blood. The receptors here all came from a human donor in good health. Each CDR3 is given with its conserved first and last residue. The order of the fields is V gene, J gene, clone size, D gene, CDR3 DNA, CDR3 protein. A D gene is named only where the DNA matches it firmly. Clone size is stated in some rows and not others, as once, few, many or a class when expanded.

>TRBV5-1|TRBJ2-1|-|TRBD1
TGCGCCAGCGGGACAGGGCTATCCAATGAGCAGTTCTTC
CASGTGLSNEQFF
>TRBV6-5|TRBJ2-5|-|-
TGTGCCAGCAGCTATCGACTAACTAGAGAGACCCAGTACTTC
CASSYRLTRETQYF
>TRBV25-1|TRBJ2-1|-|TRBD2
TGTGCCAGCAGTGAATCAAGATGGGGGGGAAACGATGAGCAGTTCTTC
CASSESRWGGNDEQFF
>TRBV13|TRBJ2-3|once|TRBD2
TGTGCCAGCAGCTCGCGGGGGGGCGTCACAGATACGCAGTATTTT
CASSSRGGVTDTQYF
>TRBV5-4|TRBJ2-7|-|TRBD1
TGTGCCAGCAGCTTGGGGACAGGGACCTACGAGCAGTACTTC
CASSLGTGTYEQYF
>TRBV15|TRBJ1-1|-|-
TGTGCCACCACCTCGACAGGTAACACTGAAGCTTTCTTT
CATTSTGNTEAFF
>TRBV2|TRBJ1-2|-|-
TGTGCCAGCAGTGGAAATGGCTACACCTTC
CASSGNGYTF
>TRBV4-1|TRBJ1-5|-|-
TGCGCCAGCAGCCAAGATGCGAGTGTTCAGCCCCAGCATTTT
CASSQDASVQPQHF
>TRBV6-5|TRBJ2-3|-|-
TGTGCCAGCAGCCCCGGTTGGGGGAGCACAGATACGCAGTATTTT
CASSPGWGSTDTQYF
>TRBV19|TRBJ1-4|-|-
TGTGCCAGTAGTATGGTAGGGACGGAAAAACTGTTTTTT
CASSMVGTEKLFF
>TRBV6-5|TRBJ1-1|few|TRBD1
TGTGCCAGCAGTTGGGGACAGATAAACACTGAAGCTTTCTTT
CASSWGQINTEAFF
>TRBV5-1|TRBJ2-3|once|-
TGCGCCAGCAGCTCGGGGACCTCCGGTACAGATACGCAGTATTTT
CASSSGTSGTDTQYF
>TRBV7-9|TRBJ1-1|few|-
TGTGCCAGCAGGCCTCTCCCAGCTTTCTTT
CASRPLPAFF
>TRBV25-1|TRBJ1-1|once|TRBD1
TGTGCCAGCAGGGGGACAGAGGAGGCTTTCTTT
CASRGTEEAFF
>TRBV12-5|TRBJ2-2|-|-
TGTGCTAGTGTGGGGCCCTCGAAGGCCGGGGAGCTGTTTTTT
CASVGPSKAGELFF
>TRBV23-1|TRBJ1-6|-|-
TGCGCCAGCAGTCTACGGGGGGCTGATTCACCCCTCCACTTT
CASSLRGADSPLHF
>TRBV21-1|TRBJ1-6|few|-
TGTGCCAGCAGCAAAGGGGGGGCAGGTTCACCCCTCCACTTT
CASSKGGAGSPLHF
>TRBV30|TRBJ1-2|once|TRBD1
TGTGCCTGGGGGGACAGTCCGTATGGCTACACCTTC
CAWGDSPYGYTF
>TRBV30|TRBJ2-7|-|-
TGTGCCTGGAGTTACGACGAGCAGTACTTC
CAWSYDEQYF
>TRBV29-1|TRBJ2-7|-|-
TGCAGCGTGGTACTAACAGCACGGGGCTACGAGCAGTACTTC
CSVVLTARGYEQYF
>TRBV11-2|TRBJ2-5|-|-
TGTGCCAGCAGCTTAGATTATTCGGGGCAAGAGACCCAGTACTTC
CASSLDYSGQETQYF
>TRBV28|TRBJ2-7|few|TRBD1
TGTGCCAGCAGTCCCGGGACAGGGCTCTACGAGCAGTACTTC
CASSPGTGLYEQYF
>TRBV27|TRBJ1-1|few|-
TGTGCCAGCAGTTCACAACCTCAGGGGACCACTGAAGCTTTCTTT
CASSSQPQGTTEAFF
>TRBV5-1|TRBJ1-2|-|TRBD1
TGCGCCAGCAGCACGGACAGGGTGTATGGCTACACCTTC
CASSTDRVYGYTF
>TRBV7-9|TRBJ1-1|few|-
TGTGCCAGCAGCCCCTCCCTGCGATCTGAAGCTTTCTTT
CASSPSLRSEAFF
>TRBV5-4|TRBJ2-1|-|TRBD2
TGTGCCAGCAGCTTTGCGACTAGCGGGGGGTCCCACAATGAGCAGTTCTTC
CASSFATSGGSHNEQFF
>TRBV4-2|TRBJ2-1|few|-
TGTGCCAGCAGCCATGGGAATGAGCAGTTCTTC
CASSHGNEQFF
>TRBV5-6|TRBJ1-2|-|-
TGTGCCAGCAGCCCGTCCCGGGACTATGGCTACACCTTC
CASSPSRDYGYTF
>TRBV15|TRBJ1-1|-|TRBD1
TGTGCCACCAGCAGGGACAGGGATCCGAACACTGAAGCTTTCTTT
CATSRDRDPNTEAFF
>TRBV5-1|TRBJ2-7|few|TRBD2
TGCGCCAGCAGCCGGCGACTAGCGGATTCCTACGAGCAGTACTTC
CASSRRLADSYEQYF
>TRBV5-5|TRBJ1-5|few|-
TGTGCCAGCAGCCCCGGCGCGGGTAGCAATCAGCCCCAGCATTTT
CASSPGAGSNQPQHF